This T cell receptor (beta chain) was sequenced for a study of shared clonotypes between healthy human individuals. About the study: Per donor, three plates held CD4 naive cells, three held CD4 memory, two held CD8 naive and one held CD8 memory.

The germline V gene encodes CDR1 SGHTA and CDR2 FQGNSA. Trimming at V came to 5 bases and at J to 6 bases, leaving 13 bases not matched to a gene. The CDR3 is 16 residues long. This clone was detected only once. Its antigen remains unknown. Assay execution took place at the deep level. Method: immunoSEQ multiplex PCR; TCRdb's copy keeps in-frame clones and lacks some. This sample has around 2.5 million clones; approximately 93% occur once, and the top ten carry approximately 0.36%. Study observations and caveats: Depth was large, yet rarefaction showed that sorted-subset sequencing was incomplete.

This chain uses TRBV7-2 with TRBJ1-5, with TRBD1 matching 7 bases. The sequencing input was naive CD4+ T cells from PBMCs. Regarding subset: CD45RA+ positively selected. The TCR originated in a man between 18 and 35 years old in good health. Some clones in this sample may be carry-over from other donors' samples. CDR3 amino acids: CASSPPSQGEGQPQHF. CDR3 in DNA: TGTGCCAGCAGCCCCCCGTCCCAGGGGGAGGGTCAGCCCCAGCATTTT. Based on the CDR3 plus reference TRBV7-2 and TRBJ1-5, the full variable domain is GAGVSQSPSNKVTEKGKDVELRCDPISGHTALYWYRQSLGQGLEFLIYFQGNSAPDKSGLPSDRFSAERTGGSVSTLTIQRTQQEDSAVYLCASSPPSQGEGQPQHFGDGTRLSIL.